This note documents a single T cell receptor beta chain sequence. Its antigen is unknown. The study made its TRB cDNA libraries by 5' RACE, adding UMI labels. From its re-call of the 5' RACE reads, TCRdb lists each CDR3 protein once, without DNA. The listing records approximately 47,000 distinct CDR3 sequences. The sample comes from a study of CXCR3-negative and CXCR3-positive naive CD8 T cells. The CDR3 is 13 amino acids. Germline CDR1 SGHVS, CDR2 FQNEAQ. Study results and caveats: Naive cells with CXCR3 showed TRB CDR3s that were more hydrophobic than those in CXCR3-negative naive cells.

The V call is TRBV7-8, the J call TRBJ2-1; TCRdb designates TRBD1, a call that cannot be tested without DNA. This receptor was obtained from a human donor in good health. Some clones in this sample may be carry-over from other donors' samples. Source material: naive CXCR3- CD8+ T cells from blood. Subset given: CD45RO-CCR7+CD27+CD95- naive CD8+ T cells lacking CXCR3 (TNR3-). CDR3 loop: CASSLGTYNEQFF.